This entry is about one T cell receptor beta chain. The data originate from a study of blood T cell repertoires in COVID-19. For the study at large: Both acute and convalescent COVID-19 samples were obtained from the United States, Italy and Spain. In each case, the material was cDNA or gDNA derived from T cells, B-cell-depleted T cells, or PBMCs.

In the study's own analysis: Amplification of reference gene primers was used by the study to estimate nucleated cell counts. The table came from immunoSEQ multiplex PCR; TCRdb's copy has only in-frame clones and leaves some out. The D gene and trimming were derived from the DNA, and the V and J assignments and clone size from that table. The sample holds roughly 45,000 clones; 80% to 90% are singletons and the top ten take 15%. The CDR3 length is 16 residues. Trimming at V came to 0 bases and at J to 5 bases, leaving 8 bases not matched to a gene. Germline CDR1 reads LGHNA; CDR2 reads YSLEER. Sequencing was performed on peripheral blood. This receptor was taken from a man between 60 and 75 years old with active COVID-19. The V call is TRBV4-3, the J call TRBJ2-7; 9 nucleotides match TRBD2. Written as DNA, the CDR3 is TGCGCCAGCAGCCAAGATCGGGCGGGGGGGCTTGACGAGCAGTACTTC. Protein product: CASSQDRAGGLDEQYF.